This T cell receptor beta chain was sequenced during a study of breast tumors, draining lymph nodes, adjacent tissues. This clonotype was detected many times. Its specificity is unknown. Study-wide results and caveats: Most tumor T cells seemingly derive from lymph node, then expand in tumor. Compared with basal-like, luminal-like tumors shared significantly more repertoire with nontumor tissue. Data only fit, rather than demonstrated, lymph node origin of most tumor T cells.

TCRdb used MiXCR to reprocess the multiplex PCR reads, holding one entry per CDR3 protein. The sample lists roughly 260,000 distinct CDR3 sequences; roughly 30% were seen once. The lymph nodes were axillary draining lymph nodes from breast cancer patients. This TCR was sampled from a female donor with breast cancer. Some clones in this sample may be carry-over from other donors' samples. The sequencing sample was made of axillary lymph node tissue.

This CDR3 reads CASSLQGEGNQPQHF. The CDR3 DNA reads as TGTGCCAGCAGTTTACAAGGGGAGGGCAATCAGCCCCAGCATTTT. V usage is TRBV12-3 or TRBV12-4 and J usage is TRBJ1-5; a weak D match, TRBD1 (5 bases). V shed 2 bases and J shed 2 bases, with 10 bases lying between them. The CDR3 is 15 amino acids.